This T cell receptor (beta chain) was recorded in a study of T cell responses to AZD1222 COVID-19 vaccine. With regard to this clone: As yet, its antigen is unknown.

CDR1 LNHDA and CDR2 SQIVND come from the germline V gene (reference sequence). CDR3 size: 14 residues. The trim removed 4 bases at V and 2 bases at J, leaving 3 bases unmatched. Sequencing was performed with immunoSEQ multiplex PCR; in TCRdb, only in-frame clones are kept and a portion is missing. The profile shows 140,000 to 150,000 clones, approximately 89% of them singletons. Study observations and caveats: Nearly half of spike-specific TCRs reportedly target variant regions that are unmutated in the B.1.351 and B.1.1.7 variants. Spike regions recognized by vaccine-associated CD4 TCRs spanned the protein, led by 160-218 and 743-854. Only five or six individuals given AZD1222 were seropositive at baseline.

The sample was peripheral blood, taken on day 0 of AZD1222 vaccination. This TCR derives from an adult in good health. This chain joins TRBV19 and TRBJ1-2; 8 bases are shared with TRBD1. CDR3 amino acids: CASSTRGLNYGYTF. In DNA form, the CDR3 reads TGTGCCAGTAGTACCAGGGGGCTCAACTATGGCTACACCTTC. Filled out from reference TRBV19 and TRBJ1-2, the complete variable domain reads DGGITQSPKYLFRKEGQNVTLSCEQNLNHDAMYWYRQDPGQGLRLIYYSQIVNDFQKGDIAEGYSVSREKKESFPLTVTSAQKNPTAFYLCASSTRGLNYGYTFGSGTRLTVV.